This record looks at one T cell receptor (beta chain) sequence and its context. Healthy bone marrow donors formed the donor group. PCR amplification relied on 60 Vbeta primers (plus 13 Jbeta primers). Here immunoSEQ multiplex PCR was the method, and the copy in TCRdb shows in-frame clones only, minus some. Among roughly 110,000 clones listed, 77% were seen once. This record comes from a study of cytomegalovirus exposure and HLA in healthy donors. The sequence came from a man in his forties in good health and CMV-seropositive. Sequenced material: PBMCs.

CDR3 bases: TGTGCCAGCTGGGAGCGGGGGGGCCCAAAGACCCAGTACTTC. Protein sequence: CASWERGGPKTQYF. The chain couples TRBV27 to TRBJ2-5, with 10 nucleotides matching TRBD2. V lost 8 bases to trimming and J lost 6 bases; unmatched junction nucleotides: 9. The CDR3 consists of 14 residues. Germline CDR1 and CDR2: MNHEY and SMNVEV (reference sequence).